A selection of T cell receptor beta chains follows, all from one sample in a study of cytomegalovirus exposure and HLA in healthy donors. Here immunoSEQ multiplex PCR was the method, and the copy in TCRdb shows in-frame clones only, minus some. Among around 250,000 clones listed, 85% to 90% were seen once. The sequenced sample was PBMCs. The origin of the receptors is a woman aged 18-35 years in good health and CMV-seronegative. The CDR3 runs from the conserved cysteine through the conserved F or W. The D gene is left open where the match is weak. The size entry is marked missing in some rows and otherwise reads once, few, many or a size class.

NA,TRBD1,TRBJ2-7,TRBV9,TGTGCCAGCAGCGAAGGGACAGTACGGGACGAGCAGTACTTC,CASSEGTVRDEQYF
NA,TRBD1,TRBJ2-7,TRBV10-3,TGTGCCATCAGAGCCGGGACAGGGAGAGCGGACGAGCAGTACTTC,CAIRAGTGRADEQYF
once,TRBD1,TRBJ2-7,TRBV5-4,TGTGCCAGCAGCTTTTCCGGGACAGGGCTCTACGAGCAGTACTTC,CASSFSGTGLYEQYF
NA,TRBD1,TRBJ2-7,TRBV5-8,TGTGCCAGCAGCAGGATACAGGGGTACGAGCAGTACTTC,CASSRIQGYEQYF
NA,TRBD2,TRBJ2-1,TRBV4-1,TGCGCCAGCAGCCCCCGCTGGTGGCGGGGGGGCCAAGACTTGGATTGGAATGAGCAGTTCTTC,CASSPRWWRGGQDLDWNEQFF
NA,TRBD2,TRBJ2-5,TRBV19,TGTGCCAGTTCTTTCCCGGGACTAGCGGGGGAAGAGACCCAGTACTTC,CASSFPGLAGEETQYF
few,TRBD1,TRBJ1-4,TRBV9,TGTGCCAGCAGCGCCGGACAGGCGACAACTAATGAAAAACTGTTTTTT,CASSAGQATTNEKLFF
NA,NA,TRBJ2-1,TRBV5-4,TGTGCCAGCAGCTTGGTAGGAGGGGACAATGAGCAGTTCTTC,CASSLVGGDNEQFF
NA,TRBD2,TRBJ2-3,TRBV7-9,TGTGCCAGCAGCTCGACTAGCGGGGTCTCAGATACGCAGTATTTT,CASSSTSGVSDTQYF
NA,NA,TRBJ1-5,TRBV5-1,TGCGCCAGCAGCTTGGGGCCAAGTGATCAGCCCCAGCATTTT,CASSLGPSDQPQHF
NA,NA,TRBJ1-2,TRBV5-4,TGTGCCAGCAGCTTGGCACAGGGCGATGGCTACACCTTC,CASSLAQGDGYTF
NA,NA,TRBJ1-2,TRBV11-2,TGTGCCAGCAGCCCTAGTGGACCCCTCTCAAAGGGGCGATTC,CASSPSGPLSKGRF
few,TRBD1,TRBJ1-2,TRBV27,TGTGCCAGCAGTTTGACAGGGTACAGGGAGTACACCTTC,CASSLTGYREYTF
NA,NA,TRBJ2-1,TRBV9,TGTGCCAGCAGCGAGCGAGGCCCTCGAGAACCTGACAATGAGCAGTTCTTC,CASSERGPREPDNEQFF
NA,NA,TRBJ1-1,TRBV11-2,TGTGCCAGCAGCTCCACCACAGGGAACACTGAAGCTTTCTTT,CASSSTTGNTEAFF
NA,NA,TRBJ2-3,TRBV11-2,TGTGCCAGCAGCCCCCGTCGTGCGACAAGCACAGATACGCAGTATTTT,CASSPRRATSTDTQYF
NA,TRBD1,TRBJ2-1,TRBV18,TGTGCCAGCTCACCTGGGACAGGGGCCCTTGGTGAGCAGTTCTTC,CASSPGTGALGEQFF
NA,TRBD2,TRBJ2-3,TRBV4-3,TGCGCCAGCAGCCGAGCGGTGGTAGCGGGACGCAGCACAGATACGCAGTATTTT,CASSRAVVAGRSTDTQYF
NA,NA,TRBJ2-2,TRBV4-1,TGCGCCAGCAGCCAAGGAGAACTCACCGGGGAGCTGTTTTTT,CASSQGELTGELFF
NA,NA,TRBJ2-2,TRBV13,TGTGCCAGCAGCCTAGTTCCTCTCGGGGAGCTGTTTTTT,CASSLVPLGELFF
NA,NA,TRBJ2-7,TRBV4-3,TGCGCCAGCAGCCCAGCGGTGACGGCGGTGTACGAGCAGTACTTC,CASSPAVTAVYEQYF
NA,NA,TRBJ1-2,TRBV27,TGTGCCAGCAGTTTCAGGCCGTATGGCGATGGCTACACCTTC,CASSFRPYGDGYTF
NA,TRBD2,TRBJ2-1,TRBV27,TGTGCCAGCAGTTTGACTAGCGGGGGTTCCGAGCAGTTCTTC,CASSLTSGGSEQFF